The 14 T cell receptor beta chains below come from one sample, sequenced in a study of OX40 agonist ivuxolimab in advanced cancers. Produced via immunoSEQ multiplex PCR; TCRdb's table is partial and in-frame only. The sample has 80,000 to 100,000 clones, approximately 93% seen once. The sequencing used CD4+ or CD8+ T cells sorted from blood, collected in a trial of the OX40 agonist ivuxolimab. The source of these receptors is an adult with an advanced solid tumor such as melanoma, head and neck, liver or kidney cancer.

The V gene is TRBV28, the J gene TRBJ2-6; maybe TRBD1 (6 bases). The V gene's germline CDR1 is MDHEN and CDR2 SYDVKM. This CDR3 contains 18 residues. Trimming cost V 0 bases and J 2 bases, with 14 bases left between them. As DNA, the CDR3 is TGTGCCAGCAGTTTATGGAGGCAGGGGAGAACTGGGGCCAACGTCCTGACTTTC. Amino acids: CASSLWRQGRTGANVLTF.

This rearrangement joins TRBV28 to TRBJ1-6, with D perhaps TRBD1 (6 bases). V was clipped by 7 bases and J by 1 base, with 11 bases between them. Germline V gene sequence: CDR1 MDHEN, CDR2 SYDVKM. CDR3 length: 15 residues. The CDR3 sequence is CASTTGASYNSPLHF. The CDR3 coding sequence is TGTGCCAGCACGACGGGGGCTTCCTATAATTCACCCCTCCACTTT.

The CDR3 DNA follows: TGTGCCAGCAGGAAGTCTGGACAGGCGAATCAGCCCCAGCATTTT. This translates into CASRKSGQANQPQHF. The chain combines TRBV28 with TRBJ1-5; 7 bases match TRBD1. The J segment lost 4 bases and the V segment lost 6 bases, leaving 9 bases of the junction unmatched. This CDR3 comprises 15 residues. Germline V gene sequence: CDR1 MDHEN, CDR2 SYDVKM.

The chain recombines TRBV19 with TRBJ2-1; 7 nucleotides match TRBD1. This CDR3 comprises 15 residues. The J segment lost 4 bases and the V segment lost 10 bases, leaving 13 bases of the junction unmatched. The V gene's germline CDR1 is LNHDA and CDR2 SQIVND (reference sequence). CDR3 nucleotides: TGTGCCACAGGTTTAGGGGGCGCGAGTTACAATGAGCAGTTCTTC. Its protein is CATGLGGASYNEQFF.

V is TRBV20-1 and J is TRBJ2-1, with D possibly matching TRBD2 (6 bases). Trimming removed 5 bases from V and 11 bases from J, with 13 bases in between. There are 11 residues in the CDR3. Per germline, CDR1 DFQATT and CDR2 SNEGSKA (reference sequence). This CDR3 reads CSAGRDLKQFF. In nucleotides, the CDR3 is TGCAGTGCTGGCCGGGACTTAAAGCAGTTCTTC.

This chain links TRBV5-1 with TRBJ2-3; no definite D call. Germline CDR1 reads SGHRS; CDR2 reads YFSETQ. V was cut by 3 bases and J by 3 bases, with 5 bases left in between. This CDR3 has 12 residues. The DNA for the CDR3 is TGCGCCAGCAGCTATCCGACAGATACGCAGTATTTT. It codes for CASSYPTDTQYF.

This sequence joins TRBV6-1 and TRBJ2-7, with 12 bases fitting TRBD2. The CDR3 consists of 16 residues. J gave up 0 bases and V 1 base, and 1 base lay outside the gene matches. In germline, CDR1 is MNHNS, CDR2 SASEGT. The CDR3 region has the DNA TGTGCCAGCAGTGAAGGGACTAGCGGGACCTCCTACGAGCAGTACGTC. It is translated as CASSEGTSGTSYEQYV.

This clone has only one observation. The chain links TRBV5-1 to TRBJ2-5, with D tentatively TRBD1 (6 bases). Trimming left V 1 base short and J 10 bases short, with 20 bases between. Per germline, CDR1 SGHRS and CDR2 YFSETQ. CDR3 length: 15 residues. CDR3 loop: CASSLFGSGDDSQYF. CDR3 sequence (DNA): TGCGCCAGCAGCTTGTTTGGGTCAGGGGATGATAGCCAGTACTTC.

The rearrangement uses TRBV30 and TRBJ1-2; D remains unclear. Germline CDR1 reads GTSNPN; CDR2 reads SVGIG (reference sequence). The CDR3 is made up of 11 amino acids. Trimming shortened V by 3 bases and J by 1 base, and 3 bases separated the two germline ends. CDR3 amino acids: CAWSHNYGYTF. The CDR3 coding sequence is TGTGCCTGGAGCCATAACTATGGCTACACCTTC.

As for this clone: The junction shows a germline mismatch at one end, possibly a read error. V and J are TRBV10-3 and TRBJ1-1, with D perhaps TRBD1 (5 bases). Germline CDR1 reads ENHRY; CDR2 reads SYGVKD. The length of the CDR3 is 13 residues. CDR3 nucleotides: TGTGCCAGCAGTCGGACAACGAACACTGAAGCTTTCTTT. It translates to CASSRTTNTEAFF.

CDR3 sequence (DNA): TGTGCCAGCAGCTTACAGGGGGCGCTTTCACCCCTCCACTTT. Translated: CASSLQGALSPLHF. The rearrangement uses TRBV5-5 and TRBJ1-6; 9 nucleotides match TRBD1. The junction had 3 bases not matched to a gene; V was cut back by 2 bases and J by 9 bases. This CDR3 is built from 14 residues. Germline CDR1 is SGHKS and CDR2 is YYEKEE (reference sequence).

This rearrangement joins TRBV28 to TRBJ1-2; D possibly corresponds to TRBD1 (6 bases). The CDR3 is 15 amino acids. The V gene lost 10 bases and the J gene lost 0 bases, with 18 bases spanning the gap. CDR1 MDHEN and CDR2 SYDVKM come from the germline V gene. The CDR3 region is CATKGQRRTNYGYTF. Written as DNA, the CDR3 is TGTGCCACCAAAGGACAGAGAAGAACTAACTATGGCTACACCTTC.

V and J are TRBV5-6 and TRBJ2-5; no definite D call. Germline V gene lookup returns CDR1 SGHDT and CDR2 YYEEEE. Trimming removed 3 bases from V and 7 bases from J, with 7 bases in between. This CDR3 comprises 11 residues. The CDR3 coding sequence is TGTGCCAGCAGCTCTCGTAGGACCCAGTACTTC. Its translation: CASSSRRTQYF.

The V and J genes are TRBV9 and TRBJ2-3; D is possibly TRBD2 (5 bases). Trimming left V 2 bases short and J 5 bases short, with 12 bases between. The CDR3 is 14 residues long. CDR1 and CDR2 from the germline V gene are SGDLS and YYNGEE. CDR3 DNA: TGTGCCAGCAGCGTCGGCTCTGAGGGAGATACGCAGTATTTT. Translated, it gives CASSVGSEGDTQYF.